This record concerns one T cell receptor (beta chain) sequence. This specimen belongs to a study of technical replicates of blood from four donors. This table comes from immunoSEQ multiplex PCR, and its TCRdb copy is limited to in-frame clones, with some not included. This sample yields about 78,000 clones, of which more than 85% are seen a single time; 0.35% to 0.45% belongs to the top ten. There are 13 residues in the CDR3. The junction had 6 bases not matched to a gene; V was cut back by 7 bases and J by 2 bases. Looked up from germline, CDR1 is SQVTM and CDR2 is ANQGSEA. Sequencing was done on a sample of T cells isolated from PBMCs. The V call is TRBV29-1, the J call TRBJ1-1; 8 bases are a match to TRBD1. The origin of this receptor is a human donor in good health. CDR3 DNA sequence: TGCAGCGCAATCAGGGGGCGAAACACTGAAGCTTTCTTT. Translating it yields CSAIRGRNTEAFF.